The 21 T cell receptor beta chains given below trace back to one sample, sequenced in a study of OX40 agonist ivuxolimab in advanced cancers. Sequenced by immunoSEQ multiplex PCR; TCRdb stores in-frame clones only, minus some. The table includes about 54,000 clones, roughly nine tenths detected once. The source was CD4+ or CD8+ T cells sorted from blood, collected in a trial of the OX40 agonist ivuxolimab. These receptors originate from an adult with an advanced solid tumor such as melanoma, head and neck, liver or kidney cancer.

The table lists this clone with a few counts. The rearrangement joins TRBV29-1 to TRBJ1-2; D might be TRBD1 (6 bases). The germline CDR1 and CDR2 sequences are SQVTM and ANQGSEA. The CDR3 covers 14 residues. The germline V and J ends were trimmed by 3 bases and 4 bases, with 15 bases remaining between them. The CDR3 DNA reads as TGCAGCGTTGATAACCCAGGGGTGGTCTATGGCTACACCTTC. This codes for CSVDNPGVVYGYTF.

The CDR3 bases are TGTGCCAGCAGCTTGAAAAGCGGGGGGGCGGACATTCAGTACTTC. It encodes CASSLKSGGADIQYF. J is TRBJ2-4 and V is TRBV5-6, with TRBD2 identical over 10 bases. With 1 base clipped from V and 8 bases from J, the junction kept 6 bases outside the gene matches. CDR1 is SGHDT, CDR2 YYEEEE, per germline. CDR3 size: 15 residues.

The chain is built from TRBV19 and TRBJ2-1; D remains ambiguous. In germline, CDR1 is LNHDA, CDR2 SQIVND (reference sequence). This CDR3 spans 12 amino acids. With 5 bases removed from V and 3 bases from J, the gap between germline ends came to 5 bases. The CDR3 sequence is CASSSNYNEQFF. CDR3 in DNA: TGTGCCAGTAGTTCCAACTACAATGAGCAGTTCTTC.

V gene TRBV29-1 combines with J gene TRBJ1-2, with a possible D match to TRBD1 (6 bases). V shed 4 bases and J shed 7 bases, with 10 bases lying between them. CDR1 SQVTM and CDR2 ANQGSEA come from the germline V gene. The CDR3 runs to 11 residues. The DNA of the CDR3 is TGCAGCGTTGCCGGGACAATTGGCTACACCTTC. Its protein is CSVAGTIGYTF.

This sequence joins TRBV10-1 and TRBJ1-6; tentatively, D is TRBD1 (6 bases). The germline gives CDR1 WNHNN, CDR2 SYGVQD (reference sequence). This CDR3 region has 14 residues. Trimming left V 6 bases short and J 11 bases short, with 17 bases between. Here the CDR3 reads CASSQDPGVPPLHF. For the CDR3, the DNA is TGCGCCAGCAGCCAGGATCCAGGGGTCCCACCCCTCCACTTT.

The chain carries TRBV11-3 and TRBJ2-7; D gene unclear. Germline V gene sequence: CDR1 SGHNT, CDR2 YENEEA. The V gene lost 5 bases and the J gene lost 0 bases, with 11 bases spanning the gap. This CDR3 is built from 14 residues. This CDR3 is CASSRDPSSYEQYF. CDR3 nucleotides: TGTGCCAGCAGCCGCGACCCGAGCTCCTACGAGCAGTACTTC. Complete variable domain (other parts from reference TRBV11-3 and TRBJ2-7): EAGVVQSPRYKIIEKKQPVAFWCNPISGHNTLYWYLQNLGQGPELLIRYENEEAVDDSQLPKDRFSAERLKGVDSTLKIQPAELGDSAVYLCASSRDPSSYEQYFGPGTRLTVT.

CDR3 in amino acids: CASSLGREWGQETQYF. DNA of the CDR3: TGTGCCAGCAGTTTAGGGCGGGAGTGGGGGCAAGAGACCCAGTACTTC. The J gene is TRBJ2-5, the V gene TRBV28; 7 nucleotides agree with TRBD2. Germline trimming cut 2 bases from V and 2 bases from J; bases unmatched to any gene: 8. The CDR3 runs 16 residues. CDR1 is MDHEN, CDR2 SYDVKM, per germline.

The chain combines TRBV4-2 with TRBJ2-4; no reliable D call. This CDR3 comprises 16 residues. The V end was cut by 1 base, the J end by 0 bases, with 10 bases between. Germline-derived CDR1 and CDR2 are LGHNA and YNFKEQ. The CDR3, as DNA: TGTGCCAGCAGCCAAGGGCGGATACTAGCCAAAAACATTCAGTACTTC. Translating it yields CASSQGRILAKNIQYF.

Here the CDR3 DNA reads TGTGCCAGCAGCCCGGGTCCAACTTTATATGGCTACACCTTC. It yields the protein CASSPGPTLYGYTF. The rearrangement joins TRBV28 to TRBJ1-2; D is unclear. With 6 bases removed from V and 5 bases from J, the gap between germline ends came to 16 bases. There are 14 residues in the CDR3. Germline V gives CDR1 MDHEN, CDR2 SYDVKM.

J is TRBJ2-1 and V is TRBV28; 7 bases align to TRBD1. The V gene's germline CDR1 is MDHEN and CDR2 SYDVKM. V was pared by 4 bases and J by 6 bases, with 15 bases of the junction left unmatched. CDR3 length: 17 amino acids. The CDR3 DNA sequence: TGTGCCAGCAGTTCTCCAAACTCGTGGACAGGCTCCAATGAGCAGTTCTTC. Amino acids: CASSSPNSWTGSNEQFF.

The chain employs TRBV28 and TRBJ1-2, with D hard to call. V dropped 5 bases and J dropped 6 bases, with 16 bases sitting between them. The CDR3 is 14 amino acids. Looked up from germline, CDR1 is MDHEN and CDR2 is SYDVKM. In DNA, the CDR3 is TGTGCCAGCAGTCCCCCGACCGGATTCGATGGCTACACCTTC. Encoded protein: CASSPPTGFDGYTF.

The rearrangement uses TRBV6-6 and TRBJ2-2, with D maybe TRBD2 (6 bases). The CDR3 covers 14 residues. The germline V gene encodes CDR1 MNHNY and CDR2 SVGAGI (reference sequence). Trimming stripped 6 bases from V and 0 bases from J, with 8 bases between. CDR3 nucleotides: TGTGCCAGCAGGGAGGGAGCGAACACCGGGGAGCTGTTTTTT. This codes for CASREGANTGELFF.

The rearrangement joins TRBV5-4 to TRBJ2-1; no clear D. This CDR3 is 15 amino acids long. Germline CDR1 reads SGHNT; CDR2 reads YYREEE (reference sequence). V lost 5 bases and J lost 4, with 16 bases in between. This CDR3 reads CASRLLHEKYNEQFF. The CDR3 DNA is TGTGCCAGCAGGCTACTACATGAGAAATACAATGAGCAGTTCTTC.

The chain uses TRBV19 and TRBJ2-4; TRBD2 aligns across 14 bases. CDR1 and CDR2 (germline): LNHDA, SQIVND (reference sequence). This CDR3 is 19 amino acids long. The J segment lost 3 bases and the V segment lost 5 bases, leaving 12 bases of the junction unmatched. The chain's CDR3 is CASSSGLAGVRLGKNIQYF. The CDR3 DNA is TGTGCCAGTAGTTCGGGACTAGCGGGAGTCAGACTTGGCAAAAACATTCAGTACTTC.

The chain couples TRBV10-3 to TRBJ2-6, with D unclear. CDR1 ENHRY and CDR2 SYGVKD come from the germline V gene. The CDR3 is 13 residues long. V shed 4 bases and J shed 1 base, with 2 bases lying between them. CDR3 nucleotide sequence: TGTGCCATCAGTGCTTCTGGGGCCAACGTCCTGACTTTC. Translated: CAISASGANVLTF.

The CDR3 DNA sequence: TGTGCCACTGCCGGGACAGGGGGGGCTTCACCCCTCCACTTT. It is translated as CATAGTGGASPLHF. The chain is built from TRBV10-3 and TRBJ1-6; 11 bases match TRBD1. V gave up 10 bases and J gave up 9 bases; unmatched junction bases: 8. Germline loops: CDR1 ENHRY, CDR2 SYGVKD. There are 14 residues in the CDR3.

The chain links TRBV20-1 to TRBJ1-1; D ambiguous. The CDR3 is 11 residues long. The V gene's germline CDR1 is DFQATT and CDR2 SNEGSKA (reference sequence). Trimming took 4 bases from V and 11 from J, leaving 14 bases between them. CDR3 sequence reads: CSAIDPRGAFF. CDR3 sequence (DNA): TGCAGTGCTATCGACCCCCGCGGCGCTTTCTTT.

The J gene is TRBJ1-2, the V gene TRBV6-5, with 9 bases that match TRBD1. CDR3 length: 14 residues. Germline trimming cut 2 bases from V and 8 bases from J; bases unmatched to any gene: 6. Germline V gene lookup returns CDR1 MNHEY and CDR2 SVGAGI. The CDR3 coding sequence is TGTGCCAGCAGTTACACAGGGGGCGCGGGAGGCTACACCTTC. Translating gives CASSYTGGAGGYTF.

The CDR3 loop is CASSAPEGSQETQYF. CDR3 nucleotide sequence: TGCGCCAGCAGCGCCCCTGAGGGGTCCCAAGAGACCCAGTACTTC. The chain uses TRBV5-1 and TRBJ2-5; D is possibly TRBD1 or TRBD2 (5 bases each). Germline values: CDR1 SGHRS, CDR2 YFSETQ. There are 15 residues in the CDR3. V was pared by 4 bases and J by 1 base, with 14 bases between. Combining the CDR3 with reference TRBV5-1 and TRBJ2-5 gives the whole variable domain KAGVTQTPRYLIKTRGQQVTLSCSPISGHRSVSWYQQTPGQGLQFLFEYFSETQRNKGNFPGRFSGRQFSNSRSEMNVSTLELGDSALYLCASSAPEGSQETQYFGPGTRLLVL.

The J gene is TRBJ1-4, the V gene TRBV4-1; D gene unclear. This CDR3 has 15 residues. CDR1 and CDR2 from the germline V gene are MGHRA and YSYEKL. V dropped 0 bases and J dropped 8 bases, with 13 bases sitting between them. The chain's CDR3 is CASSQDRAGREKLFF. CDR3 nucleotide sequence: TGCGCCAGCAGCCAAGATAGGGCAGGAAGGGAAAAACTGTTTTTT.

In DNA form, the CDR3 reads TGTGCCAGCAAAGGACAGGGGAAATACGAGCAGTACTTC. This encodes CASKGQGKYEQYF. The chain uses TRBV25-1 and TRBJ2-7; 9 bases are a match to TRBD1. This CDR3 has 13 residues. Germline assignment: CDR1 MGHDK and CDR2 SYGVNS. Trimming cost V 7 bases and J 4 bases; bases outside gene matches: 5.